The TCR beta chain under discussion was sequenced for a study of human T cells and chemical hapten exposure. Across the study: Sensitization employed 2% DPC on approximately 2 cm by approximately 2 cm of upper inner arm skin.

Time point here: patch test 2, 6 weeks after DPC sensitization. Sample treatment: therapeutic diphenylcyclopropenone sensitization with weekly scalp DPC. Trimming removed 3 bases at V and 10 bases at J, with 19 bases between. The CDR3 extends over 15 amino acids. In germline, CDR1 is SGHDN, CDR2 FVKESK. MiXCR, applied by TCRdb to the RACE reads, yields one record per CDR3 protein. The table includes roughly 380,000 distinct CDR3 sequences, just under 6.5% detected once. This clonotype was seen a few times. The chain uses TRBV14 and TRBJ2-1; D possibly corresponds to TRBD2 (6 bases). Source: whole blood, taken in connection with sensitization to the hapten diphenylcyclopropenone (DPC). The receptor's source is a woman between 18 and 29 years old with alopecia areata. Some clones in this sample may be carry-over from other donors' samples. This CDR3 is CASSHLRGPREEQFF. The CDR3 region has the DNA TGTGCCAGCAGCCACCTAAGGGGTCCCCGGGAGGAGCAGTTCTTC.